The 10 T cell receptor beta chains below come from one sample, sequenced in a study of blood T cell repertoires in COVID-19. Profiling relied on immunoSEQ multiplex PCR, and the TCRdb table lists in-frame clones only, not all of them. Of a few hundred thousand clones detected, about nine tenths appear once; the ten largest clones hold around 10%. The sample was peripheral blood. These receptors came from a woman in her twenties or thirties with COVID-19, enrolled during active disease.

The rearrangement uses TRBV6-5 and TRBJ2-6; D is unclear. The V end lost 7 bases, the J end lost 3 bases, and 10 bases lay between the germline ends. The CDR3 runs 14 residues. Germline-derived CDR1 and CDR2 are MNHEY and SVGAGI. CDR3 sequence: CASTRVGGANVLTF. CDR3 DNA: TGTGCCAGCACTCGGGTGGGTGGGGCCAACGTCCTGACTTTC.

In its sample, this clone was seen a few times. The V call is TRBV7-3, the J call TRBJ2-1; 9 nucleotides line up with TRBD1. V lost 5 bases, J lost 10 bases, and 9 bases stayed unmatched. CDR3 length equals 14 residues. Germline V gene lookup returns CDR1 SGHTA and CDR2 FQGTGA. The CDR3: CASSAGQGSGEQFF. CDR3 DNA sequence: TGTGCCAGCAGCGCGGGACAGGGTTCGGGCGAGCAGTTCTTC.

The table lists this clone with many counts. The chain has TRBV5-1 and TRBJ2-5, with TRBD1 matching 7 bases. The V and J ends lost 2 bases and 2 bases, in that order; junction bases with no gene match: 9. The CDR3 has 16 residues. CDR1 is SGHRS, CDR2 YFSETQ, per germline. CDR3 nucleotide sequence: TGCGCCAGCAGCTTCTTTCGGGACAGCTTACAAGAGACCCAGTACTTC. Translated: CASSFFRDSLQETQYF.

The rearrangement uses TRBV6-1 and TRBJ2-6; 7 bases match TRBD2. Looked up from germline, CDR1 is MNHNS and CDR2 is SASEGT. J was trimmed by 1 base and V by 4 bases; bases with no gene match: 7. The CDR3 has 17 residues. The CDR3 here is CASSGSAGESGANVLTF. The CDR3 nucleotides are TGTGCCAGCAGTGGCTCTGCGGGAGAGTCTGGGGCCAACGTCCTGACTTTC.

The CDR3 region has the DNA TGTGCCAGTAGATTGGGGGGTCAGCCCCAGCATTTT. Residues: CASRLGGQPQHF. This chain links TRBV19 with TRBJ1-5, with D possibly matching TRBD1 (5 bases). Germline lookup yields CDR1 LNHDA and CDR2 SQIVND (reference sequence). CDR3 length: 12 residues. Trimming removed 6 bases from V and 6 bases from J, with 9 bases in between.

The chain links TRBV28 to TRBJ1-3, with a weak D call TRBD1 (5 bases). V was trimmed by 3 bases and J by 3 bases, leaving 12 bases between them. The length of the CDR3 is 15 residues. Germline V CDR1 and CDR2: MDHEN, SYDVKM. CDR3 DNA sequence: TGTGCCAGCAGTTTTTCAGGGTATAGTGGAAACACCATATATTTT. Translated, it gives CASSFSGYSGNTIYF.

The CDR3 bases are TGTGCCAGCAGCCCAACAGGGGGTGGAAACACCATATATTTT. Translated, it gives CASSPTGGGNTIYF. The chain uses TRBV7-9 and TRBJ1-3, with 8 nucleotides matching TRBD1. Germline CDR1 SEHNR, CDR2 FQNEAQ (reference sequence). After removal of 5 bases from V and 3 bases from J, the junction contained 3 bases not matched to a gene. The CDR3 extends over 14 amino acids.

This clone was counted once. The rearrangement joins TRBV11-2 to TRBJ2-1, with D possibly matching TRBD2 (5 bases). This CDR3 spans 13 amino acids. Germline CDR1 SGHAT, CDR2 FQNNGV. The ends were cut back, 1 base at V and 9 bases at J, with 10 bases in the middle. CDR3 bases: TGTGCCAGCAGCTTAGTACGGGGTAGTGAGCAGTTCTTC. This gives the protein CASSLVRGSEQFF.

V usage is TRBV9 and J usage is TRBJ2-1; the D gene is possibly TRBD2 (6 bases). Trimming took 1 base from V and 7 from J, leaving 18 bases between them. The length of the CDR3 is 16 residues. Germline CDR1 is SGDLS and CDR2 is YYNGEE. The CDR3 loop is CASSVRQGLRGNEQFF. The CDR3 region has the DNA TGTGCCAGCAGCGTACGGCAGGGACTCCGAGGGAATGAGCAGTTCTTC. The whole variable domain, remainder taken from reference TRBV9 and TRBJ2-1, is DSGVTQTPKHLITATGQRVTLRCSPRSGDLSVYWYQQSLDQGLQFLIQYYNGEERAKGNILERFSAQQFPDLHSELNLSSLELGDSALYFCASSVRQGLRGNEQFFGPGTRLTVL.

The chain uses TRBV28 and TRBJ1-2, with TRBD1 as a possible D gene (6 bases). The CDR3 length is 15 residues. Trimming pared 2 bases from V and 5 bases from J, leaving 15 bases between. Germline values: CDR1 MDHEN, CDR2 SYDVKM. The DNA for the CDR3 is TGTGCCAGCAGTTTAGGGGGGGCCGCCGCGTATGGCTACACCTTC. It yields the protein CASSLGGAAAYGYTF.